This T cell receptor beta chain was found in a study of cytomegalovirus exposure and HLA in healthy donors. Study at large: Assignment to the Caucasian-associated ancestry cluster applied to 75% to 85% of the approximately 400 genotyped donors. Study outcomes and limitations: Cytomegalovirus status was reportedly diagnosed by the classifier with high specificity and sensitivity. The study labeled roughly 160 TCR beta chains cytomegalovirus-associated. Most TCRs appeared rarely, but some public TCRs recurred in many donors.

Researchers ran the PCR with 60 Vbeta and 13 Jbeta primers. Profiled with immunoSEQ multiplex PCR; TCRdb holds only in-frame clones, not every one. This sample's table has 80,000 or so clones. Germline CDR1 reads SSHAT; CDR2 reads FNYEAQ (reference sequence). This CDR3 comprises 11 residues. Notes on this clone: Its antigen is currently unknown. At one end, the junction sequence differs from germline, possibly due to a read error.

Sequencing input: PBMCs. This sequence was found in a woman aged 25 to 39 in good health and CMV-seronegative. The V and J genes are TRBV7-7 and TRBJ2-7, with D maybe TRBD1 (6 bases). The CDR3 loop is CASSLGQEQYF. In nucleotides, the CDR3 is TGTGCTAGCAGCCTCGGACAGGAGCAGTACTTC.